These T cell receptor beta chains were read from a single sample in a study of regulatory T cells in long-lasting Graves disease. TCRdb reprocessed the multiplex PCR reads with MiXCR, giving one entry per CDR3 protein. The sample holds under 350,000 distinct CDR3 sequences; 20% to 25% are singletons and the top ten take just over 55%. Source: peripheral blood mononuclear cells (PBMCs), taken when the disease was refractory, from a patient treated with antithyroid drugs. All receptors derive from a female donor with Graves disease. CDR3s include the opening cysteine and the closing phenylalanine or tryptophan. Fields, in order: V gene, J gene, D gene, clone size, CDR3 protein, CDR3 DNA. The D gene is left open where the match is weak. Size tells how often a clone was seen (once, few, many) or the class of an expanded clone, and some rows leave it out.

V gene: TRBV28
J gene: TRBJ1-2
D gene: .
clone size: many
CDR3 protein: CASRTGDLGYTF
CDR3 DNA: TGTGCCAGCAGGACCGGGGATTTGGGCTACACCTTC

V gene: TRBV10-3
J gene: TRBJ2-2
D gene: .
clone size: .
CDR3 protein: CAISEGGSGELFF
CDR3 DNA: TGTGCCATCAGTGAAGGAGGCTCCGGGGAGCTGTTTTTT

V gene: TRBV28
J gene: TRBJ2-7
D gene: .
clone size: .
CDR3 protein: CASSEEGVHEQYF
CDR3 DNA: TGTGCCAGCAGTGAGGAGGGAGTCCACGAGCAGTACTTC

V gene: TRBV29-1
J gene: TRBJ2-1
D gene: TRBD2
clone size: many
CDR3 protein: CSALPYLAGGPFLNEQFF
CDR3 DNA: TGCAGCGCTCTACCATACCTAGCGGGAGGGCCTTTCCTTAATGAGCAGTTCTTC

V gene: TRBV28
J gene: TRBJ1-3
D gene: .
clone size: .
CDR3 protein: CASSYAGFRSGNTIYF
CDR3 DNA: TGTGCCAGCAGTTATGCAGGATTCCGCTCTGGAAACACCATATATTTT

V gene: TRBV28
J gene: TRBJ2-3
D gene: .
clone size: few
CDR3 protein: CASSVNRFYTQYF
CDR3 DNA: TGTGCCAGCAGTGTTAACAGGTTTTATACGCAGTATTTT

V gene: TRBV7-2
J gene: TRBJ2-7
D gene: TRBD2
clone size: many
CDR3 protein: CASSLAVIAGVPYEQYF
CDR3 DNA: TGTGCCAGCAGCTTAGCAGTCATAGCGGGGGTCCCCTACGAGCAGTACTTC

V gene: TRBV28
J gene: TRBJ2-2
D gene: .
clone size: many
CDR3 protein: CASRLRLGVTGELFF
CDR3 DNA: TGTGCCAGCAGACTCAGACTAGGAGTGACCGGGGAGCTGTTTTTT

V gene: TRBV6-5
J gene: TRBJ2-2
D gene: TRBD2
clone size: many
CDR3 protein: CASSYKTSGSFTGELFF
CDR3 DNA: TGTGCCAGCAGTTACAAGACTAGCGGGAGCTTCACCGGGGAGCTGTTTTTT

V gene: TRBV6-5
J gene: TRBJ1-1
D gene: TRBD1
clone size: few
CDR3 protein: CASSYSIYRGSEAFF
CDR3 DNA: TGTGCCAGCAGTTACTCGATCTACAGGGGCTCTGAAGCTTTCTTT

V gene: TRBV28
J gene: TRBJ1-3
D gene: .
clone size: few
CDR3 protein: CASKLGISGNTIYF
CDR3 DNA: TGTGCCAGCAAACTGGGCATCTCTGGAAACACCATATATTTT

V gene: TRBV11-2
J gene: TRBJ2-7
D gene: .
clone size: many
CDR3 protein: CASSLVGFPPSLYEQYF
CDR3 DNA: TGTGCCAGCAGCTTAGTTGGCTTCCCTCCATCTCTCTACGAGCAGTACTTC

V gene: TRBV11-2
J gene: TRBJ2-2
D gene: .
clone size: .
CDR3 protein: CASSLFWDTGELFF
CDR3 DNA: TGTGCCAGCAGCTTATTCTGGGACACCGGGGAGCTGTTTTTT

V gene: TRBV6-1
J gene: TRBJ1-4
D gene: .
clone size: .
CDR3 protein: CASSAGRPANEKLFF
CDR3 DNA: TGTGCCAGCAGTGCCGGACGGCCGGCTAATGAAAAACTGTTTTTT

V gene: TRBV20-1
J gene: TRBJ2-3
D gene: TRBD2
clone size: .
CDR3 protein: CSAGGTDTQYF
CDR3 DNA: TGCAGCGCGGGAGGCACAGATACGCAGTATTTT

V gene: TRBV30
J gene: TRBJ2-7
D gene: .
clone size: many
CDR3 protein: CAWRKWRGGEQYF
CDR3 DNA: TGTGCCTGGAGGAAGTGGAGGGGGGGAGAGCAGTACTTC

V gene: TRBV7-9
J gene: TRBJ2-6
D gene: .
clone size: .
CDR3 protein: CASSLVPGANVLTF
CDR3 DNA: TGTGCCAGCAGCTTAGTCCCTGGGGCCAACGTCCTGACTTTC

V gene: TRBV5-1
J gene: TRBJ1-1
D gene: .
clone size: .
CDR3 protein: CASSPGGPNTEAFF
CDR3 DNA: TGCGCCAGCAGCCCGGGGGGACCGAACACTGAAGCTTTCTTT

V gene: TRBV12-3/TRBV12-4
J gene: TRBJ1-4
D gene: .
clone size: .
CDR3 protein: CASSFAGEKLFF
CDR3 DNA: TGTGCCAGCAGTTTTGCTGGTGAAAAACTGTTTTTT

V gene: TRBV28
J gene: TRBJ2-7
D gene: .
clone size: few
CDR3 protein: CASSPRTAPYEQYF
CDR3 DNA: TGTGCCAGCAGCCCAAGGACAGCGCCTTACGAGCAGTACTTC

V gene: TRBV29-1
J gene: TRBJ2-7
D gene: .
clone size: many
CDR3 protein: CSVEVGGYYEQYF
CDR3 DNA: TGCAGCGTTGAAGTCGGAGGGTACTACGAGCAGTACTTC

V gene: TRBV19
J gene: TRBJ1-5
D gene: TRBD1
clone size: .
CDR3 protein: CASSGTGGVWSNQPQHF
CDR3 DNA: TGTGCCAGTAGTGGGACAGGGGGGGTTTGGTCGAATCAGCCCCAGCATTTT

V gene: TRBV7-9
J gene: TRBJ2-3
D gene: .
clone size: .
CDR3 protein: CASSPSVGTDTQYF
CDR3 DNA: TGTGCCAGCAGCCCTAGCGTTGGTACAGATACGCAGTATTTT

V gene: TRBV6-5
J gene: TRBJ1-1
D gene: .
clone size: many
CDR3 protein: CASSSSWVGEAFF
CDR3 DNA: TGTGCCAGCAGTTCAAGCTGGGTCGGTGAAGCTTTCTTT

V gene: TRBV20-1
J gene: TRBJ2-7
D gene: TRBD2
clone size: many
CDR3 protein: CSGEIAGDNYEQYF
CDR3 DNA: TGCAGTGGCGAGATAGCGGGGGATAACTACGAGCAGTACTTC

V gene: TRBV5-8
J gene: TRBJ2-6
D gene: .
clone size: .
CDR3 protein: CASSFDSGYGANVLTF
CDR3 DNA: TGTGCCAGCAGCTTCGACTCAGGGTACGGGGCCAACGTCCTGACTTTC

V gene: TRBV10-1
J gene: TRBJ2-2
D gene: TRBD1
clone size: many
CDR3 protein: CASYLGLRLALLQGVETGELFF
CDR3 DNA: TGCGCCAGCTACCTGGGACTCCGCTTAGCTTTACTACAGGGGGTCGAGACCGGGGAGCTGTTTTTT

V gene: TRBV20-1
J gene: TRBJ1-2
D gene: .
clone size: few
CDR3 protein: CSASPSTGNNYGYTF
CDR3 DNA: TGCAGTGCTAGCCCCTCCACAGGAAATAACTATGGCTACACCTTC

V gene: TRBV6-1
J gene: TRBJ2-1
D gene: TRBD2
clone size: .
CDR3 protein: CASSHTGTSGRGSYNEQFF
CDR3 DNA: TGTGCCAGCAGCCACACCGGGACTAGCGGGAGGGGATCCTACAATGAGCAGTTCTTC

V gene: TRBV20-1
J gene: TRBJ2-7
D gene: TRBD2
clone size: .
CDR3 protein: CSALGLADYEQYF
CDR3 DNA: TGCAGTGCGCTGGGACTAGCGGACTACGAGCAGTACTTC